The next 17 T cell receptor beta chains were all read from a single sample in a study of blood T cell repertoires in COVID-19. TCRdb's copy holds only in-frame clones and misses some; the assay was immunoSEQ multiplex PCR. The table shows roughly 320,000 clones, with around 85% occurring only once. The sequenced sample consisted of peripheral blood. The receptors come from a human donor in a cohort sampled during active COVID-19.

The chain links TRBV6-5 to TRBJ2-2; D perhaps matches TRBD1 (6 bases). CDR3 length: 14 amino acids. Germline CDR1 and CDR2: MNHEY and SVGAGI. With 8 bases removed from V and 7 bases from J, the gap between germline ends came to 17 bases. The CDR3 reads CASQGQEYDGELFF. CDR3 nucleotide sequence: TGTGCCAGCCAGGGGCAGGAATATGACGGGGAGCTGTTTTTT.

This clone was counted between two and nine times. CDR3: CATSDPGQAEAFF. DNA of the CDR3: TGTGCCACCAGTGACCCAGGACAGGCTGAAGCTTTCTTT. The V call is TRBV24-1, the J call TRBJ1-1, with 7 positions matching TRBD1. The CDR3 loop spans 13 amino acids. V lost 4 bases to trimming and J lost 6 bases; unmatched junction nucleotides: 4. Germline V gene lookup returns CDR1 KGHDR and CDR2 SFDVKD.

The chain recombines TRBV28 with TRBJ1-5, with 7 bases aligning to TRBD1. This CDR3 region has 15 residues. With V trimmed by 6 bases and J by 4 bases, 9 bases remained unmatched. The V gene's germline CDR1 is MDHEN and CDR2 SYDVKM. CDR3 in DNA: TGTGCCAGCAGGCCCCACAGGGGTCGGAATCAGCCCCAGCATTTT. This sequence encodes CASRPHRGRNQPQHF.

This sequence joins TRBV6-5 and TRBJ1-1; maybe TRBD1 (6 bases). There are 14 residues in the CDR3. The V gene's germline CDR1 is MNHEY and CDR2 SVGAGI. Trimming took 5 bases from V and 2 from J, leaving 12 bases between them. This CDR3 is CASSPGGHNTEAFF. The CDR3 DNA is TGTGCCAGCAGTCCCGGGGGGCATAACACTGAAGCTTTCTTT.

CDR3 in DNA: TGCGCCAGCAGCCCACGGGACAGGGACTTCTGGGGCTACACCTTC. Protein: CASSPRDRDFWGYTF. The chain links TRBV5-1 to TRBJ1-2; 9 bases line up with TRBD1. The CDR3 spans 15 residues. J was trimmed by 8 bases and V by 4 bases; bases with no gene match: 12. From germline, CDR1 is SGHRS and CDR2 YFSETQ.

In its sample, this clone was seen a few times. V gene TRBV9 combines with J gene TRBJ2-3; TRBD2 matches at 8 bases. Per germline, CDR1 SGDLS and CDR2 YYNGEE. This CDR3 region has 16 residues. V lost 3 bases to trimming and J lost 2 bases; unmatched junction nucleotides: 8. CDR3 amino acids: CASSAMGTRTTDTQYF. CDR3 DNA: TGTGCCAGCAGCGCAATGGGGACTAGAACCACAGATACGCAGTATTTT.

This chain joins TRBV10-3 and TRBJ1-1; D uncertain. The CDR3 consists of 13 residues. Per the germline V gene, CDR1 is ENHRY and CDR2 is SYGVKD. V lost 6 bases, J lost 1 base, and 9 bases lay in between. The CDR3 DNA sequence: TGTGCCATCAGGGGCAGAGAGAACACTGAAGCTTTCTTT. Protein product: CAIRGRENTEAFF.

J is TRBJ2-7 and V is TRBV7-9; TRBD2 might be the D (6 bases). Germline CDR1 is SEHNR and CDR2 is FQNEAQ (reference sequence). Trimming stripped 1 base from V and 3 bases from J, with 10 bases between. The length of the CDR3 is 14 residues. CDR3 protein: CASSLVGGDYEQYF. The DNA for the CDR3 is TGTGCCAGCAGCTTAGTCGGAGGGGACTACGAGCAGTACTTC. The full variable domain, completed using reference TRBV7-9 and TRBJ2-7, is DTGVSQNPRHKITKRGQNVTFRCDPISEHNRLYWYRQTLGQGPEFLTYFQNEAQLEKSRLLSDRFSAERPKGSFSTLEIQRTEQGDSAMYLCASSLVGGDYEQYFGPGTRLTVT.

The chain is built from TRBV27 and TRBJ1-2; D unresolved. The ends were cut back, 6 bases at V and 1 base at J, with 9 bases in the middle. CDR3 length: 13 amino acids. Germline CDR1 is MNHEY and CDR2 is SMNVEV (reference sequence). The CDR3 DNA follows: TGTGCCAGCAGGAATACAGTTAACTATGGCTACACCTTC. Translating gives CASRNTVNYGYTF.

This rearrangement joins TRBV2 to TRBJ2-1, with TRBD2 matching over 7 bases. CDR1 SNHLY and CDR2 FYNNEI come from the germline V gene. The CDR3 covers 13 residues. The V and J ends lost 10 bases and 7 bases, in that order; junction bases with no gene match: 10. CDR3 region: CANPPLGGNEQFF. The CDR3 DNA is TGTGCCAACCCGCCGCTGGGGGGGAATGAGCAGTTCTTC.

This chain uses TRBV10-3 with TRBJ2-1, with a possible D match to TRBD1 (7 bases). The CDR3 sequence is 16 residues long. Between the trimmed V and J ends, which lost 1 base and 4 bases, there was a span of 14 bases. Germline assignment: CDR1 ENHRY and CDR2 SYGVKD. CDR3 sequence reads: CAISEFGGGEYNEQFF. The DNA of the CDR3 is TGTGCCATCAGTGAGTTTGGAGGGGGCGAGTACAATGAGCAGTTCTTC.

This chain links TRBV6-5 with TRBJ2-3; possibly TRBD2 for D (6 bases). Germline-derived CDR1 and CDR2 are MNHEY and SVGAGI. The CDR3 sequence is 15 residues long. Trimming took off 5 bases at V and 0 bases at J, with 12 bases between the two ends. This CDR3 is CASSRGGLSTDTQYF. In nucleotides, the CDR3 is TGTGCCAGCAGTCGGGGAGGTCTTAGCACAGATACGCAGTATTTT.

V and J are TRBV18 and TRBJ1-5; 12 bases are shared with TRBD1. Germline V lookup: CDR1 KGHSH, CDR2 LQKENI. The length of the CDR3 is 15 residues. J gave up 8 bases and V 1 base, and 3 bases lay outside the gene matches. The CDR3 here is CASSPRDRGPEPQHF. The DNA of the CDR3 is TGTGCCAGCTCACCACGGGACAGGGGGCCAGAGCCCCAGCATTTT.

Here the CDR3 DNA reads TGTGCCAGCAGCCGGATGAGACAGGCTGGGGCCAACGTCCTGACTTTC. It is translated as CASSRMRQAGANVLTF. The chain carries TRBV3-1 (or the pseudogene TRBV3-2) and TRBJ2-6, with a weak D call TRBD1 (6 bases). Germline V gene lookup returns CDR1 LGHDT and CDR2 YNNKEL (reference sequence). The V end was cut by 4 bases, the J end by 2 bases, with 12 bases between. The length of the CDR3 is 16 residues.

CDR3 region: CATSDPGQGGTYGYTF. CDR3 nucleotide sequence: TGTGCCACCAGTGATCCCGGACAGGGTGGGACTTATGGCTACACCTTC. This chain joins TRBV24-1 and TRBJ1-2, with 8 nucleotides matching TRBD1. From germline, CDR1 is KGHDR and CDR2 SFDVKD. V was clipped by 3 bases and J by 5 bases; unmatched bases: 10. The CDR3 covers 16 residues.

J is TRBJ1-1 and V is TRBV30; D gene uncertain. V lost 5 bases and J lost 0, with 10 bases in between. Per germline, CDR1 GTSNPN and CDR2 SVGIG (reference sequence). The CDR3 runs to 13 residues. CDR3 residues: CAWDRGVNTEAFF. CDR3 DNA sequence: TGTGCCTGGGACCGGGGAGTGAACACTGAAGCTTTCTTT.

This chain links TRBV7-2 with TRBJ2-7; TRBD2 aligns across 9 bases. Germline V gene sequence: CDR1 SGHTA, CDR2 FQGNSA. Trimming at V came to 4 bases and at J to 3 bases, leaving 10 bases not matched to a gene. This CDR3 contains 16 residues. CDR3 region: CASSSQPGLAVYEQYF. Written as DNA, the CDR3 is TGTGCCAGCAGCTCACAACCGGGACTAGCCGTCTACGAGCAGTACTTC. The full variable domain, completed using reference TRBV7-2 and TRBJ2-7, is GAGVSQSPSNKVTEKGKDVELRCDPISGHTALYWYRQSLGQGLEFLIYFQGNSAPDKSGLPSDRFSAERTGGSVSTLTIQRTQQEDSAVYLCASSSQPGLAVYEQYFGPGTRLTVT.